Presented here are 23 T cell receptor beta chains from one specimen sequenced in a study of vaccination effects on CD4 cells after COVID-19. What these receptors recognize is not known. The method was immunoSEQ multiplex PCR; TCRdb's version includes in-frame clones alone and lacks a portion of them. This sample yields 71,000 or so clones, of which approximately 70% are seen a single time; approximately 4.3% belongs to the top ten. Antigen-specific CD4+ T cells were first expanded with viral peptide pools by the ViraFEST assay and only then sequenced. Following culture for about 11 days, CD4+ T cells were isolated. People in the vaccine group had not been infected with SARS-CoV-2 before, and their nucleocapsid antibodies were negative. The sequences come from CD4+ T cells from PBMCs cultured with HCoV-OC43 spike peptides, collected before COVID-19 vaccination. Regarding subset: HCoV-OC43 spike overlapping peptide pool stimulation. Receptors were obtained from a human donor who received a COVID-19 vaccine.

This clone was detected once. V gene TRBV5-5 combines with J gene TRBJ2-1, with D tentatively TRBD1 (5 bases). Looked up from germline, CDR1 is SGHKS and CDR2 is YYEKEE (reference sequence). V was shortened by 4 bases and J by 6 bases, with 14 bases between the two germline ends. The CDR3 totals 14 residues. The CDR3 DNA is TGTGCCAGCAGCCCCCATAGGGGCTTCAATGAGCAGTTCTTC. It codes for CASSPHRGFNEQFF.

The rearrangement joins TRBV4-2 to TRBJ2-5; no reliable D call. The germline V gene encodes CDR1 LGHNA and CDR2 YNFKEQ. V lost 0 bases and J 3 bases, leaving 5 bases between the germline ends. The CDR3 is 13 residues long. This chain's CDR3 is CASSQDPEETQYF. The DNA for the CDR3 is TGTGCCAGCAGCCAAGATCCCGAAGAGACCCAGTACTTC.

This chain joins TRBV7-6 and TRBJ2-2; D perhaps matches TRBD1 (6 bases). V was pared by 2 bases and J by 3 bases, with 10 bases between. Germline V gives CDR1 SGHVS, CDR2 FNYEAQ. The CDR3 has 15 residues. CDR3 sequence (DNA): TGTGCCAGCAGCTTAACAGGGTTGGACACCGGGGAGCTGTTTTTT. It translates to CASSLTGLDTGELFF.

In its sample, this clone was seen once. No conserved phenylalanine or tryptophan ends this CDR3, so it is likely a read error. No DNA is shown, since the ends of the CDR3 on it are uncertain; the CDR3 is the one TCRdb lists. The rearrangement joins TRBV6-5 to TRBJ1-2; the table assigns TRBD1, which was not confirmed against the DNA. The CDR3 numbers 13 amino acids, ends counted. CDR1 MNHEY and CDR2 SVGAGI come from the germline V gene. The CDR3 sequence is CASRPDRTASVSI.

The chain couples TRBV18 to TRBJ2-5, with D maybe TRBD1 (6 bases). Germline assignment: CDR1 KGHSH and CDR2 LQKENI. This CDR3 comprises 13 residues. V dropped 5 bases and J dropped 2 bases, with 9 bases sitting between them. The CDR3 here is CASSADRQETQYF. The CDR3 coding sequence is TGTGCCAGCTCAGCGGACAGACAAGAGACCCAGTACTTC.

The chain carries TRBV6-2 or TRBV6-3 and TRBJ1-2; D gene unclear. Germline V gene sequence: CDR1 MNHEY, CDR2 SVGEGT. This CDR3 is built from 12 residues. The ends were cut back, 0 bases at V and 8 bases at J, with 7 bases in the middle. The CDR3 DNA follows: TGTGCCAGCAGTTACTCAGAGAGGGGCTACACCTTC. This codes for CASSYSERGYTF.

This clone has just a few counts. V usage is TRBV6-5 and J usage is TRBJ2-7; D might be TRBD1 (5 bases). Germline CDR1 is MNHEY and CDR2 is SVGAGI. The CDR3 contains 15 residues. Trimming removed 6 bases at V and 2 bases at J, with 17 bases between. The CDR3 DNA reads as TGTGCCAGCAGAAGACAGTCAAAAGGAGCCTACGAGCAGTACGTC. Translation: CASRRQSKGAYEQYV.

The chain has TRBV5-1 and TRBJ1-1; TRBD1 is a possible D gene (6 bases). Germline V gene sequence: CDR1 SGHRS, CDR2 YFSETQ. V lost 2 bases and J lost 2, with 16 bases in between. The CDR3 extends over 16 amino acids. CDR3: CASSFWGRDTNTEAFF. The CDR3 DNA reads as TGCGCCAGCAGCTTTTGGGGAAGGGACACCAACACTGAAGCTTTCTTT. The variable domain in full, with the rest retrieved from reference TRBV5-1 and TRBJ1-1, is KAGVTQTPRYLIKTRGQQVTLSCSPISGHRSVSWYQQTPGQGLQFLFEYFSETQRNKGNFPGRFSGRQFSNSRSEMNVSTLELGDSALYLCASSFWGRDTNTEAFFGQGTRLTVV.

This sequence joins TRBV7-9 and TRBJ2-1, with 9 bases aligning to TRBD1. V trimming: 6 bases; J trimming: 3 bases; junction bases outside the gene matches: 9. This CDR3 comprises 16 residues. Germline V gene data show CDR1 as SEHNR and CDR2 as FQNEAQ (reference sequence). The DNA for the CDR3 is TGTGCCAGCAGTTCAACAGGGGGCTTAAGCTACAATGAGCAGTTCTTC. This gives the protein CASSSTGGLSYNEQFF. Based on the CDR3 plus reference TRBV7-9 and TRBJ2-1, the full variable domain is DTGVSQNPRHKITKRGQNVTFRCDPISEHNRLYWYRQTLGQGPEFLTYFQNEAQLEKSRLLSDRFSAERPKGSFSTLEIQRTEQGDSAMYLCASSSTGGLSYNEQFFGPGTRLTVL.

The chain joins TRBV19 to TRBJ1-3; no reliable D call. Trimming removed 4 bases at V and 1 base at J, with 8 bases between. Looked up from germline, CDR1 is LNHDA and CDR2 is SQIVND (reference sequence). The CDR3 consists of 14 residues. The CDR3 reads CASSSGGSGNTIYF. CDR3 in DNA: TGTGCCAGTAGTAGCGGTGGGTCTGGAAACACCATATATTTT.

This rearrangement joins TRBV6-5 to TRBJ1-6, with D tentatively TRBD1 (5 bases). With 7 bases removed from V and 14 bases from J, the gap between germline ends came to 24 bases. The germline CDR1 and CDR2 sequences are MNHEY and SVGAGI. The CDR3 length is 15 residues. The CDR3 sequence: CASTIRGGPSLTLHF. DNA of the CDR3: TGTGCCAGCACCATAAGGGGCGGCCCTTCATTGACCCTCCACTTT.

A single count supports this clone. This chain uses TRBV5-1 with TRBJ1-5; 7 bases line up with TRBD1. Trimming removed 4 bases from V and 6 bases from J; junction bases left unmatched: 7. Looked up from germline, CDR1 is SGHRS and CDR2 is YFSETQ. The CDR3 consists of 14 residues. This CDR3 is CASSPDRAGQPQHF. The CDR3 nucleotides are TGCGCCAGCAGCCCTGACAGGGCGGGTCAGCCCCAGCATTTT.

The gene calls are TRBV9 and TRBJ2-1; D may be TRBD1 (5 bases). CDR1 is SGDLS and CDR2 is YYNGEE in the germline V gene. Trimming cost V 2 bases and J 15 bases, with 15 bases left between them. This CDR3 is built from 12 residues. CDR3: CASSVHQGCWFF. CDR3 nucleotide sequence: TGTGCCAGCAGCGTCCATCAGGGATGTTGGTTCTTC. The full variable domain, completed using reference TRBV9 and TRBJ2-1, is DSGVTQTPKHLITATGQRVTLRCSPRSGDLSVYWYQQSLDQGLQFLIQYYNGEERAKGNILERFSAQQFPDLHSELNLSSLELGDSALYFCASSVHQGCWFFGPGTRLTVL.

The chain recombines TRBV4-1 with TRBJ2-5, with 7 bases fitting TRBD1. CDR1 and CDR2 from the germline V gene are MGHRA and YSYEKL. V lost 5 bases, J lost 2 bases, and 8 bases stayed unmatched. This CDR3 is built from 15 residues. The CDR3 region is CASSNQQGKQETQYF. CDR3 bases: TGCGCCAGCAGCAACCAACAGGGGAAACAAGAGACCCAGTACTTC.

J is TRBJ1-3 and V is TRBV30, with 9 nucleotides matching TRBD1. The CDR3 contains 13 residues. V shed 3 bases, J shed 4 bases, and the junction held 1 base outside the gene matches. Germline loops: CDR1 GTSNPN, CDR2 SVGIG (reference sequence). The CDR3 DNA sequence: TGTGCCTGGAGACAGGGGGCCGGAAACACCATATATTTT. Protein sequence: CAWRQGAGNTIYF.

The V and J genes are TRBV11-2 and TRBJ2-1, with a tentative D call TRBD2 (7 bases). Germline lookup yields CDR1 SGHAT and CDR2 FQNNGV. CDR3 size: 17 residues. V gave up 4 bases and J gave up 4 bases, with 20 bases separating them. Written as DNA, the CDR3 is TGTGCCAGCAGCTCGGGGCTAGGCGGGGGCTTTTACAATGAGCAGTTCTTC. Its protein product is CASSSGLGGGFYNEQFF. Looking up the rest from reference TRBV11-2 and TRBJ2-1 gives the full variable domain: EAGVAQSPRYKIIEKRQSVAFWCNPISGHATLYWYQQILGQGPKLLIQFQNNGVVDDSQLPKDRFSAERLKGVDSTLKIQPAKLEDSAVYLCASSSGLGGGFYNEQFFGPGTRLTVL.

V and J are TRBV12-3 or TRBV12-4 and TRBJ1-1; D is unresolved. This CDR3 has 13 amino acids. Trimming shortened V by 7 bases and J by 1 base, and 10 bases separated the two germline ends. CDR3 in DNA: TGTGCCAGCAAGGGAGCTTGGAACACTGAAGCTTTCTTT. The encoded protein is CASKGAWNTEAFF.

In DNA form, the CDR3 reads TGTGCCAGCAGCCTCGGGACTAGCGGGGGAGATACGCAGTATTTT. It is translated as CASSLGTSGGDTQYF. This chain links TRBV7-3 with TRBJ2-3, with 14 nucleotides matching TRBD2. From germline, CDR1 is SGHTA and CDR2 FQGTGA. The ends lost 5 bases at V and 5 bases at J; junction bases unmatched: 3. CDR3 length equals 15 residues. The whole variable domain, remainder taken from reference TRBV7-3 and TRBJ2-3, is GAGVSQTPSNKVTEKGKYVELRCDPISGHTALYWYRQSLGQGPEFLIYFQGTGAADDSGLPNDRFFAVRPEGSVSTLKIQRTERGDSAVYLCASSLGTSGGDTQYFGPGTRLTVL.

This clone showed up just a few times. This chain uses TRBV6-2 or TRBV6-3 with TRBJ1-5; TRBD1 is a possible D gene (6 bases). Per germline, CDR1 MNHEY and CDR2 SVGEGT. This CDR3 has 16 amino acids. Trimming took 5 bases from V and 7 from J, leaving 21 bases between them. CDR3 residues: CASSNPVWGAYQPQHF. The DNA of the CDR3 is TGTGCCAGCAGTAACCCCGTCTGGGGGGCATACCAGCCCCAGCATTTT.

The chain's CDR3 is CASPNTLAGGPGTDTQYF. CDR3 DNA: TGTGCCAGCCCGAACACACTAGCGGGGGGGCCGGGCACAGATACGCAGTATTTT. The chain combines TRBV5-8 with TRBJ2-3; TRBD2 matches 13 bases. Germline trimming cut 7 bases from V and 1 base from J; bases unmatched to any gene: 12. In germline, CDR1 is SGHTS, CDR2 YDEGEE. The CDR3 consists of 18 residues.

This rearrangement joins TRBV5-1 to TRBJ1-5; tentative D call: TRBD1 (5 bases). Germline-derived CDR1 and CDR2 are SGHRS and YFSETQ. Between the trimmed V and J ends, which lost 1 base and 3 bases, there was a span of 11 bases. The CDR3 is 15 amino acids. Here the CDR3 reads CASSLLGTYNQPQHF. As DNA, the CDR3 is TGCGCCAGCAGCTTGTTAGGGACTTACAATCAGCCCCAGCATTTT.

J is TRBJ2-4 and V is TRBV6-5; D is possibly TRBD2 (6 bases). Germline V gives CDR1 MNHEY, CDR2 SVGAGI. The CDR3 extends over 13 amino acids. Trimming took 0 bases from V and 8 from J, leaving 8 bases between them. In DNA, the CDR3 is TGTGCCAGCAGTTACTCGCGGGGAGACATTCAGTACTTC. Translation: CASSYSRGDIQYF.

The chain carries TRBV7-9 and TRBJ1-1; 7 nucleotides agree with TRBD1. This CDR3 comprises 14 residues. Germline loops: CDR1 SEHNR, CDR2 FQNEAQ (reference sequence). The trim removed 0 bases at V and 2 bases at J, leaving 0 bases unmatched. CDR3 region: CASSLAGGNTEAFF. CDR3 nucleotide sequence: TGTGCCAGCAGCTTAGCAGGGGGCAACACTGAAGCTTTCTTT.